The present TCR beta chain was sequenced within a study of T cells expressing NK-cell markers. Background on the study: In sorted CD3+CD56+NKG2C+, CD3+CD56+NKG2C- and CD3+CD56-NKG2C+ T cells, TCR beta repertoires were obtained. The sequencing cohort of eight donors included seven HCMV-seropositive individuals and one seronegative individual.

TCRdb re-called the 5' RACE reads and catalogs CDR3 proteins one per entry, DNA excluded. Its table records 300,000 or so distinct CDR3 sequences. CDR3 length: 15 amino acids. CDR1 is SGHDN and CDR2 is FVKESK in the germline V gene. The source material was blood T cells: a sorted CD56 or NKG2C T cell subset, CD4+ or CD8+ T cells, or bulk PBMC T cells (not recorded which). This chain connects TRBV14 to TRBJ1-1. The source of this sequence is a woman aged 18 to 75 in good health. This CDR3 is CASSLTLDNRDEAFF.